These 9 T cell receptor beta chains were all obtained from the same sample, sequenced in a study of shared clonotypes between healthy human individuals (TCRdb year 2020). The library relied on the immunoSEQ multiplex PCR assay. This immuneACCESS table, as held by TCRdb, lists in-frame sequences with V and J called but not all clones. Of the missing ones, under half trace to an unresolved V gene in checked studies; the others have no known cause. In this sample the table shows 800,000 to 1,200,000 clones, around 78% of which occur a single time. The ten largest clones take up around 0.47% of the sample. Sequenced material: memory CD4+ T cells from PBMCs. This specimen's cell subset or site label, per the study, means: CD45RA-negative fraction. The receptors were gathered from a man younger than 35 in good health. Some clones in this sample may be carry-over from other donors' samples.

The V and J genes are TRBV5-1 and TRBJ1-1, with TRBD1 identical over 9 bases. The CDR3 consists of 14 residues. Germline trimming cut 3 bases from V and 4 bases from J; bases unmatched to any gene: 4. Germline V gives CDR1 SGHRS, CDR2 YFSETQ. For the CDR3, the DNA is TGCGCCAGCAGCTCGAGACAGGGGGGCACTGAAGCTTTCTTT. It is translated as CASSSRQGGTEAFF.

The gene calls are TRBV19 and TRBJ1-1, with unresolved D. The CDR3 spans 13 residues. V dropped 3 bases and J dropped 4 bases, with 9 bases sitting between them. Germline V CDR1 and CDR2: LNHDA, SQIVND (reference sequence). Here the CDR3 DNA reads TGTGCCAGTAGTATCTCGGGATCCACTGAAGCTTTCTTT. The encoded protein is CASSISGSTEAFF.

The chain uses TRBV19 and TRBJ2-7, with a possible D match to TRBD2 (6 bases). Germline V gene sequence: CDR1 LNHDA, CDR2 SQIVND (reference sequence). The CDR3 is 13 residues long. V lost 3 bases and J lost 4, with 10 bases in between. The CDR3 DNA reads TGTGCCAGTAGTATCGGAGGGCATTACGAGCAGTACTTC. Its translation is CASSIGGHYEQYF.

The J gene is TRBJ1-1, the V gene TRBV29-1, with no clear D. V lost 6 bases, J lost 5 bases, and 10 bases lay in between. The CDR3 is 11 residues long. Germline lookup yields CDR1 SQVTM and CDR2 ANQGSEA. CDR3 DNA sequence: TGCAGCGTCTTCACGGGGACTGAAGCTTTCTTT. It codes for CSVFTGTEAFF.

V and J are TRBV27 and TRBJ1-3; D unresolved. CDR3 length: 15 residues. CDR1 MNHEY and CDR2 SMNVEV come from the germline V gene (reference sequence). The V end lost 3 bases, the J end lost 0 bases, and 9 bases lay between the germline ends. In nucleotides, the CDR3 is TGTGCCAGCAGTTTGGACGGGTACTCTGGAAACACCATATATTTT. Translated, it gives CASSLDGYSGNTIYF.

The chain uses TRBV6-6 and TRBJ2-3; D might be TRBD2 (6 bases). The V end was cut by 6 bases, the J end by 2 bases, with 18 bases between. Germline assignment: CDR1 MNHNY and CDR2 SVGAGI (reference sequence). The CDR3 length is 16 residues. The CDR3 loop is CASRAGWTIDTDTQYF. The DNA for the CDR3 is TGTGCCAGCAGAGCCGGTTGGACTATTGACACAGATACGCAGTATTTT.

The chain recombines TRBV30 with TRBJ1-1; D is ambiguous. V lost 1 base to trimming and J lost 5 bases, with 8 bases between them. CDR1 and CDR2 from the germline V gene are GTSNPN and SVGIG (reference sequence). This CDR3 is built from 12 residues. This CDR3 is CAWSATGTEAFF. In nucleotides, the CDR3 is TGTGCCTGGAGTGCCACGGGGACTGAAGCTTTCTTT.

This chain uses TRBV6-5 with TRBJ2-7; D gene unclear. Trimming shortened V by 10 bases and J by 3 bases, and 16 bases separated the two germline ends. CDR1 and CDR2 from the germline V gene are MNHEY and SVGAGI. This CDR3 has 13 residues. The CDR3 sequence is CATLYYRHYEQYF. CDR3 bases: TGTGCCACCTTGTACTACCGACACTACGAGCAGTACTTC.

This clone has a count of ten or more. The chain employs TRBV4-1 and TRBJ2-3; 11 bases are shared with TRBD2. After removal of 3 bases from V and 6 bases from J, the junction contained 8 bases not matched to a gene. CDR3 length equals 16 residues. Germline loops: CDR1 MGHRA, CDR2 YSYEKL. The CDR3 protein is CASSQPGLAVMDTQYF. The DNA for the CDR3 is TGCGCCAGCAGCCAGCCGGGACTAGCGGTGATGGATACGCAGTATTTT.